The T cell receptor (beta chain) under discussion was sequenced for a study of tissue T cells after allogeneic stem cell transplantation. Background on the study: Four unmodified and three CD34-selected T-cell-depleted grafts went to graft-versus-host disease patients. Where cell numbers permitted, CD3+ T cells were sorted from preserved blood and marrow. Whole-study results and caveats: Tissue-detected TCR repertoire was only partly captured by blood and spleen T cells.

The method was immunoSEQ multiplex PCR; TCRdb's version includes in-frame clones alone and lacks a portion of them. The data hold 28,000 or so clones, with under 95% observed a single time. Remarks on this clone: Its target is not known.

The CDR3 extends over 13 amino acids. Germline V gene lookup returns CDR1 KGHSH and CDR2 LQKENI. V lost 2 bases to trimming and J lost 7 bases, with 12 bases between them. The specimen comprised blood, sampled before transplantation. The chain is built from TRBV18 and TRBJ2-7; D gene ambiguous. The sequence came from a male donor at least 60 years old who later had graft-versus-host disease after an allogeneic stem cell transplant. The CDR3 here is CASSPGVGEEQYF. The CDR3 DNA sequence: TGTGCCAGCTCACCAGGGGTCGGTGAAGAGCAGTACTTC.